One and the same sample provided the 17 T cell receptor beta chains below, sequenced in a study of blood T cell repertoires in COVID-19. Produced via immunoSEQ multiplex PCR; TCRdb's table is partial and in-frame only. This sample has a few hundred thousand clones; approximately 86% occur once, and the top ten carry roughly 1.8%. The sample consisted of peripheral blood. These receptors were collected from a young man with active or convalescent COVID-19.

The genes are TRBV27 and TRBJ1-6, with a possible D match to TRBD1 (6 bases). V lost 5 bases and J lost 9, with 17 bases in between. CDR1 and CDR2 (germline): MNHEY, SMNVEV (reference sequence). The CDR3 sequence is 15 residues long. CDR3: CASSITAGGGSPLHF. CDR3 bases: TGTGCCAGCAGTATAACAGCGGGGGGCGGTTCACCCCTCCACTTT.

J is TRBJ1-5 and V is TRBV6-4; D is unclear. V lost 9 bases to trimming and J lost 6 bases, with 9 bases between them. There are 11 residues in the CDR3. Germline V lookup: CDR1 MRHNA, CDR2 SNTAGT. The CDR3 DNA sequence: TGTGCCAGGGGTCGAGGTCAGCCCCAGCATTTT. This gives the protein CARGRGQPQHF.

The chain employs TRBV9 and TRBJ1-3; no clear D gene. Germline CDR1 is SGDLS and CDR2 is YYNGEE. Trimming cost V 2 bases and J 4 bases, with 13 bases left between them. This CDR3 is built from 15 residues. The CDR3 loop is CASSVGRAAGNTIYF. The DNA of the CDR3 is TGTGCCAGCAGCGTGGGGAGGGCGGCCGGAAACACCATATATTTT.

This clone has only a few counts. The V and J genes are TRBV27 and TRBJ1-2; D might be TRBD1 (5 bases). V was clipped by 1 base and J by 8 bases, with 14 bases between them. There are 14 residues in the CDR3. CDR1 is MNHEY, CDR2 SMNVEV, per germline (reference sequence). The CDR3 loop is CASSLFGGGDGYTF. Written as DNA, the CDR3 is TGTGCCAGCAGTTTATTTGGCGGGGGGGACGGCTACACCTTC.

The chain recombines TRBV7-9 with TRBJ2-7; D gene unclear. V lost 2 bases, J lost 6 bases, and 11 bases lay in between. Germline-derived CDR1 and CDR2 are SEHNR and FQNEAQ (reference sequence). The CDR3 loop spans 13 amino acids. As DNA, the CDR3 is TGTGCCAGCAGCTTAATCATAAGCCCCGAGCAGTACTTC. This gives the protein CASSLIISPEQYF.

The chain uses TRBV27 and TRBJ2-7; 7 positions match TRBD1. Germline lookup yields CDR1 MNHEY and CDR2 SMNVEV (reference sequence). With V trimmed by 6 bases and J by 3 bases, 5 bases remained unmatched. This CDR3 comprises 13 residues. The CDR3 spells CASSRDSYYEQYF. The CDR3 DNA is TGTGCCAGCAGCAGGGACAGCTACTACGAGCAGTACTTC.

The CDR3 DNA sequence: TGTGCCAGCAGCCCGACCCCAAAAGGGACAGGCGTTCAGCCCCAGCATTTT. Its translation: CASSPTPKGTGVQPQHF. The chain links TRBV7-9 to TRBJ1-5, with 8 bases fitting TRBD1. CDR1 is SEHNR, CDR2 FQNEAQ, per germline (reference sequence). The V gene end was trimmed by 5 bases and the J gene end by 6 bases; junction bases not matched to a gene: 15. The CDR3 extends over 17 amino acids.

V usage is TRBV7-9 and J usage is TRBJ1-1, with D uncertain. The CDR3 sequence is 19 residues long. Trimming pared 3 bases from V and 2 bases from J, leaving 25 bases between. From germline, CDR1 is SEHNR and CDR2 FQNEAQ (reference sequence). In DNA, the CDR3 is TGTGCCAGCAGCTTTGCCTTTATATATGTTAGGGAGTTCAACACTGAAGCTTTCTTT. Amino acids: CASSFAFIYVREFNTEAFF. The full variable domain, with the rest looked up from reference TRBV7-9 and TRBJ1-1, is DTGVSQNPRHKITKRGQNVTFRCDPISEHNRLYWYRQTLGQGPEFLTYFQNEAQLEKSRLLSDRFSAERPKGSFSTLEIQRTEQGDSAMYLCASSFAFIYVREFNTEAFFGQGTRLTVV.

J is TRBJ1-6 and V is TRBV27; TRBD1 is a possible D gene (6 bases). Germline V gene data show CDR1 as MNHEY and CDR2 as SMNVEV (reference sequence). CDR3 length equals 15 residues. Trimming took off 5 bases at V and 5 bases at J, with 13 bases between the two ends. The DNA for the CDR3 is TGTGCCAGCAGTCCATCCAGGGGCAATAATTCACCCCTCCACTTT. Protein product: CASSPSRGNNSPLHF.

The chain uses TRBV10-3 and TRBJ2-3; 11 bases line up with TRBD1. Germline CDR1 reads ENHRY; CDR2 reads SYGVKD. This CDR3 is 17 amino acids long. The J segment lost 2 bases and the V segment lost 4 bases, leaving 8 bases of the junction unmatched. CDR3 region: CAISAPDRGRITDTQYF. The CDR3 coding sequence is TGTGCCATCAGTGCACCGGACAGGGGGCGAATCACAGATACGCAGTATTTT.

This clone was detected only a few times. The V gene is TRBV7-8, the J gene TRBJ1-1; TRBD1 matches at 9 bases. This CDR3 comprises 14 residues. Germline assignment: CDR1 SGHVS and CDR2 FQNEAQ. Unmatched junction bases numbered 14, after V lost 10 bases and J lost 8 bases. The CDR3 loop reads CATSNPGQGAEAFF. Here the CDR3 DNA reads TGTGCCACCTCCAACCCGGGACAGGGCGCAGAAGCTTTCTTT.

The gene calls are TRBV27 and TRBJ2-1; D is uncertain. From germline, CDR1 is MNHEY and CDR2 SMNVEV (reference sequence). The V gene lost 10 bases and the J gene lost 6 bases, with 13 bases spanning the gap. This CDR3 is 12 amino acids long. CDR3 DNA: TGTGCCACCAAACCGTCGGTCAATGAGCAGTTCTTC. Protein: CATKPSVNEQFF.

The CDR3 reads CASSQGAGVAFF. The CDR3 DNA reads as TGTGCCAGCAGCCAAGGGGCGGGGGTAGCTTTCTTT. This rearrangement joins TRBV3-1 (or the pseudogene TRBV3-2) to TRBJ1-1; D might be TRBD1 (5 bases). Trimming took off 1 base at V and 10 bases at J, with 10 bases between the two ends. Per germline, CDR1 LGHDT and CDR2 YNNKEL (reference sequence). The CDR3 spans 12 residues.

The chain couples TRBV3-1 (or the pseudogene TRBV3-2) to TRBJ2-4; no definite D call. Trimming took off 1 base at V and 1 base at J, with 20 bases between the two ends. This CDR3 spans 19 amino acids. Germline V CDR1 and CDR2: LGHDT, YNNKEL (reference sequence). The CDR3 DNA is TGTGCCAGCAGCCAAGTTGTTAGGTATACCAGGCCCGCCAAAAACATTCAGTACTTC. It encodes CASSQVVRYTRPAKNIQYF.

This chain's CDR3 is CATSTSRGYSPLHF. As DNA, the CDR3 is TGTGCCACCAGCACGAGCAGGGGCTATTCACCCCTCCACTTT. The V gene is TRBV15, the J gene TRBJ1-6; the D gene is possibly TRBD1 (6 bases). This CDR3 spans 14 amino acids. Germline V gives CDR1 LNHNV, CDR2 YYDKDF (reference sequence). V dropped 4 bases and J dropped 8 bases, with 12 bases sitting between them.

J is TRBJ1-1 and V is TRBV13; no reliable D call. CDR3 length: 12 amino acids. V was shortened by 3 bases and J by 5 bases, with 7 bases between the two germline ends. The germline CDR1 and CDR2 sequences are PRHDT and FYEKMQ (reference sequence). DNA for the CDR3: TGTGCCAGCAGCTTTTCTAGGACTGAAGCTTTCTTT. Translated: CASSFSRTEAFF.

The chain couples TRBV5-8 to TRBJ2-1, with 8 bases identical to TRBD1. CDR1 is SGHTS and CDR2 is YDEGEE in the germline V gene. The CDR3 length is 15 residues. Unmatched junction bases numbered 12, after V lost 6 bases and J lost 7 bases. DNA of the CDR3: TGTGCCAGCACCCCGGGCAGGGGGCCTGTTAATGAGCAGTTCTTC. It encodes CASTPGRGPVNEQFF.